Included here is one T cell receptor (beta chain) sequence, with context. The source of the sample is a study of blood T cell repertoires in COVID-19. For the study at large: COVID-19 samples, acute and convalescent, were from the United States, Italy and Spain. In each case, the material was cDNA or gDNA derived from T cells, B-cell-depleted T cells, or PBMCs.

The junction had 7 bases not matched to a gene; V was cut back by 8 bases and J by 2 bases. This CDR3 has 14 amino acids. The germline CDR1 and CDR2 sequences are MNHNY and SVGAGI (reference sequence). Original handling: Reference gene primer amplification gave nucleated cell count estimates. The data were produced by immunoSEQ multiplex PCR, yet TCRdb's version contains in-frame clones alone and is incomplete. V and J calls and clone size follow that table, whereas D and trimming were derived from the DNA. This sample carries more than 45,000 clones, 85% to 90% of them seen once, and the ten largest clones take roughly 5.1%.

V is TRBV6-6 and J is TRBJ2-3, with 7 positions matching TRBD2. Sequencing was performed on peripheral blood. This sequence originates from a man aged 40-55 years with active COVID-19. The CDR3 coding sequence is TGTGCCAGCTCCCGCGGGACTATCACAGATACGCAGTATTTT. This encodes CASSRGTITDTQYF.